A single sample is the source of the 24 T cell receptor beta chains below, sequenced in a study of a mutant IDH1 vaccine in newly diagnosed glioma. Data came from immunoSEQ multiplex PCR; TCRdb stores just in-frame clones and leaves some out. The table records fewer than 150,000 clones, roughly 88% of them present only once. No antigen has been identified for these receptors. Stated time point: week 11, during vaccination. All doses held 300 ug of mutant IDH1 20-mer peptide, with topical imiquimod. The source material was PBMCs, sampled from a glioma patient whose treatment included an IDH1 peptide vaccine. The receptors stem from a woman between 45 and 65 years old with glioma.

This chain links TRBV11-2 with TRBJ2-7; unclear D gene. V was shortened by 1 base and J by 2 bases, with 3 bases between the two germline ends. The germline V gene encodes CDR1 SGHAT and CDR2 FQNNGV. The CDR3 is 12 residues long. This chain's CDR3 is CASSLVPYEQYF. CDR3 sequence (DNA): TGTGCCAGCAGCTTAGTTCCCTACGAGCAGTACTTC.

The J gene is TRBJ1-6, the V gene TRBV19, with unresolved D. The germline V gene encodes CDR1 LNHDA and CDR2 SQIVND (reference sequence). Trimming took off 3 bases at V and 6 bases at J, with 12 bases between the two ends. The CDR3 consists of 15 residues. CDR3: CASSIMAESNSPLHF. The CDR3 DNA reads TGTGCCAGTAGTATTATGGCGGAATCTAATTCACCCCTCCACTTT.

V usage is TRBV5-1 and J usage is TRBJ2-5; D unresolved. Germline V gene sequence: CDR1 SGHRS, CDR2 YFSETQ. The CDR3 covers 13 residues. V shed 5 bases and J shed 5 bases, with 13 bases lying between them. CDR3 nucleotides: TGCGCCAGCAGGCTGAGCCCGAGGGAGACCCAGTACTTC. Its translation: CASRLSPRETQYF.

The V call is TRBV6-5, the J call TRBJ1-2, with D possibly TRBD1 on 5 matching bases. This CDR3 has 14 amino acids. V gave up 2 bases and J gave up 3 bases, with 10 bases separating them. Germline assignment: CDR1 MNHEY and CDR2 SVGAGI. The CDR3 DNA reads TGTGCCAGCAGTTACCAGGCAGGGTACTATGGCTACACCTTC. Its protein product is CASSYQAGYYGYTF.

The chain is built from TRBV15 and TRBJ2-1, with 8 bases lining up with TRBD2. Germline V gene sequence: CDR1 LNHNV, CDR2 YYDKDF (reference sequence). With 3 bases clipped from V and 0 bases from J, the junction kept 1 base outside the gene matches. The CDR3 is made up of 15 amino acids. CDR3 nucleotides: TGTGCCACCAGCAGGAGCGGGAGCTCCTACAATGAGCAGTTCTTC. It yields the protein CATSRSGSSYNEQFF.

The chain uses TRBV18 and TRBJ2-6; tentatively, D is TRBD2 (5 bases). CDR3 size: 16 residues. The germline V gene encodes CDR1 KGHSH and CDR2 LQKENI. Trimming took 6 bases from V and 0 from J, leaving 12 bases between them. CDR3 bases: TGTGCCAGCTCCCGGGATAAATTCTCTGGGGCCAACGTCCTGACTTTC. Its protein is CASSRDKFSGANVLTF.

The chain recombines TRBV30 with TRBJ2-5; D may be TRBD2 (5 bases). Trimming cost V 2 bases and J 3 bases, with 10 bases left between them. This CDR3 has 13 amino acids. Germline V gene data show CDR1 as GTSNPN and CDR2 as SVGIG (reference sequence). The CDR3 spells CAWSPGWEETQYF. The CDR3 DNA reads as TGTGCCTGGAGTCCGGGGTGGGAAGAGACCCAGTACTTC.

This clone appeared once. This chain joins TRBV28 and TRBJ2-3; D is uncertain. Germline CDR1 is MDHEN and CDR2 is SYDVKM. CDR3 size: 13 residues. The V gene lost 1 base and the J gene lost 7 bases, with 9 bases spanning the gap. In DNA, the CDR3 is TGTGCCAGCAGTTTATTTAAACTCTATACGCAGTATTTT. This codes for CASSLFKLYTQYF.

The genes are TRBV6-1 and TRBJ2-1; 13 positions agree with TRBD2. Per the germline V gene, CDR1 is MNHNS and CDR2 is SASEGT. With V trimmed by 7 bases and J by 6 bases, 3 bases remained unmatched. This CDR3 is 14 amino acids long. The CDR3 DNA sequence: TGTGCCAGCACTACTAGCGGGAGGGCCAATGAGCAGTTCTTC. The encoded protein is CASTTSGRANEQFF.

The gene calls are TRBV27 and TRBJ2-7; tentative D call: TRBD2 (5 bases). With 1 base removed from V and 7 bases from J, the gap between germline ends came to 8 bases. CDR1 and CDR2 from the germline V gene are MNHEY and SMNVEV (reference sequence). CDR3 size: 12 residues. The CDR3 reads CASSLYPGEQYF. Here the CDR3 DNA reads TGTGCCAGCAGTTTATACCCGGGGGAGCAGTACTTC.

In regard to this clone: One end of the junction varies from germline; a read error may be responsible. The rearrangement links TRBV4-1 to TRBJ2-7; 9 nucleotides line up with TRBD1. Germline V gives CDR1 MGHRA, CDR2 YSYEKL. The CDR3 is 16 amino acids. CDR3 in amino acids: CASGQGTGQGAYEQYF. CDR3 nucleotides: TGCGCCAGCGGCCAAGGAACGGGACAGGGAGCCTACGAGCAGTACTTC.

The V call is TRBV7-9, the J call TRBJ1-1, with D possibly being TRBD1 (5 bases). There are 14 residues in the CDR3. Between the trimmed V and J ends, which lost 5 bases and 4 bases, there was a span of 14 bases. From germline, CDR1 is SEHNR and CDR2 FQNEAQ (reference sequence). The CDR3: CASSPGAGRTEAFF. CDR3 sequence (DNA): TGTGCCAGCAGCCCTGGGGCAGGTCGCACTGAAGCTTTCTTT.

On this clone: Other DNA sequences in this sample translate to the same CDR3. J is TRBJ2-6 and V is TRBV5-6; maybe TRBD2 (6 bases). Trimming pared 4 bases from V and 4 bases from J, leaving 12 bases between. This CDR3 is built from 15 residues. From germline, CDR1 is SGHDT and CDR2 YYEEEE. The CDR3 DNA sequence: TGTGCCAGCAGCCTAGGAGGGGAGGGGGCCAACGTCCTGACTTTC. Translation gives CASSLGGEGANVLTF.

The V gene is TRBV6-4, the J gene TRBJ1-6; 10 positions match TRBD1. This CDR3 contains 13 residues. V was pared by 10 bases and J by 7 bases, with 4 bases of the junction left unmatched. From germline, CDR1 is MRHNA and CDR2 SNTAGT. The CDR3, as DNA: TGTGCCAACCCGACAGGGGGCAATTCACCCCTCCACTTT. This gives the protein CANPTGGNSPLHF.

The chain carries TRBV14 and TRBJ1-2; D perhaps matches TRBD1 (5 bases). V lost 6 bases and J 4 bases, leaving 12 bases between the germline ends. The CDR3 extends over 13 amino acids. Germline V CDR1 and CDR2: SGHDN, FVKESK. The CDR3 loop is CASRPMTVYGYTF. CDR3 sequence (DNA): TGTGCCAGCAGACCGATGACAGTCTATGGCTACACCTTC.

This clone was detected once. The chain employs TRBV11-3 and TRBJ1-5; a weak D match, TRBD1 (5 bases). The germline V and J ends were trimmed by 4 bases and 9 bases, with 16 bases remaining between them. This CDR3 comprises 14 residues. Germline CDR1 SGHNT, CDR2 YENEEA. The CDR3 DNA is TGTGCCAGCAGCTCCTGGGACGGGGATCGGCCCCAGCATTTT. Translating gives CASSSWDGDRPQHF.

The chain combines TRBV18 with TRBJ1-5; 8 bases line up with TRBD1. Germline CDR1 KGHSH, CDR2 LQKENI. This CDR3 spans 15 amino acids. The V segment lost 0 bases and the J segment 4 bases; nucleotides outside the gene matches: 2. The CDR3 nucleotides are TGTGCCAGCTCACCACCAGGACAGGGAAATCAGCCCCAGCATTTT. Translated: CASSPPGQGNQPQHF.

The chain couples TRBV5-5 to TRBJ2-2; 8 positions match TRBD1. Losses at the gene ends were 4 bases for V and 3 bases for J; bases not matched to a gene: 8. Per germline, CDR1 SGHKS and CDR2 YYEKEE (reference sequence). This CDR3 has 16 amino acids. This chain's CDR3 is CASSAPETGDTGELFF. Written as DNA, the CDR3 is TGTGCCAGCAGCGCACCGGAGACAGGGGACACCGGGGAGCTGTTTTTT.

This chain joins TRBV27 and TRBJ2-3; D ambiguous. The CDR3 runs 15 residues. CDR1 is MNHEY and CDR2 is SMNVEV in the germline V gene (reference sequence). Trimming pared 7 bases from V and 4 bases from J, leaving 18 bases between. The chain's CDR3 is CASTTLLGDADTQYF. As DNA, the CDR3 is TGTGCCAGCACCACTCTCTTAGGCGACGCAGATACGCAGTATTTT.

The chain carries TRBV25-1 and TRBJ1-1; 7 bases line up with TRBD1. V trimming: 4 bases; J trimming: 5 bases; junction bases outside the gene matches: 4. Germline CDR1 and CDR2: MGHDK and SYGVNS. There are 13 residues in the CDR3. The CDR3: CASSAQTGTEAFF. The CDR3 nucleotides are TGTGCCAGCAGTGCCCAGACAGGGACTGAAGCTTTCTTT.

The J gene is TRBJ2-2, the V gene TRBV15; no reliable D call. Germline CDR1 and CDR2: LNHNV and YYDKDF (reference sequence). V lost 4 bases and J 0 bases, leaving 12 bases between the germline ends. CDR3 length: 16 amino acids. In DNA, the CDR3 is TGTGCCACCAGCAAAGTCAGGATATCGAACACCGGGGAGCTGTTTTTT. It codes for CATSKVRISNTGELFF.

The V and J genes are TRBV28 and TRBJ2-3; D gene ambiguous. The germline V gene has CDR1 MDHEN and CDR2 SYDVKM. The CDR3 runs to 13 residues. With 3 bases removed from V and 1 base from J, the gap between germline ends came to 5 bases. CDR3: CASSFQGTDTQYF. The CDR3 nucleotides are TGTGCCAGCAGTTTTCAGGGCACAGATACGCAGTATTTT.

V and J are TRBV7-9 and TRBJ2-6; possible D gene TRBD2, 5 bases. The CDR3 is made up of 15 amino acids. V was cut by 5 bases and J by 1 base, with 9 bases left in between. Looked up from germline, CDR1 is SEHNR and CDR2 is FQNEAQ (reference sequence). The CDR3 loop is CASSLRESGANVLTF. Here the CDR3 DNA reads TGTGCCAGCAGCCTTCGGGAATCTGGGGCCAACGTCCTGACTTTC.

This clone has just a few counts. The chain links TRBV7-2 to TRBJ2-7, with D perhaps matching TRBD1 (6 bases). Looked up from germline, CDR1 is SGHTA and CDR2 is FQGNSA. This CDR3 comprises 15 residues. The V and J ends lost 4 bases and 1 base respectively, with 14 bases between them. The CDR3 region is CASSSPDSRSYEQYF. The CDR3 region has the DNA TGTGCCAGCAGCTCACCGGACAGCAGATCCTACGAGCAGTACTTC.